The source of this T cell receptor (beta chain) is a study of identifying expanded T cells in peripheral blood (dated by TCRdb to the late 2010s). A note on the overall study: Technical replicates were generated by sequencing separate aliquots of the same genomic DNA pool, with four replicates compared pairwise.

Of note for this clone: The antigen it recognizes is unknown. No qualities accompany the bases; no much larger clone lies one base away.

No immune events such as infections were documented for the healthy donors during the collection period. Healthy-donor blood repertoires served as a training cohort to calibrate time-dependent variance in a beta-binomial model of T-cell clone differential abundance. The training cohort was composed of roughly ten healthy donors, 3 female and 7 male. On average the donors were 43 years old, and their ages spanned about 25 to 64 years. Whole blood was collected from each healthy donor at three time points spaced 2 to 3 weeks apart and obtained from a commercial supplier. For immunosequencing, genomic DNA was extracted from whole blood that had not been sorted. Overall results and qualifications from the work: It was expected by the authors that biological variance in healthy repertoires might increase further over much longer intervals, such as months to years. The beta-binomial model significantly reduced the number of clones called differentially abundant and the false-positive rate across all healthy-donor time intervals. Variance in clone template counts between roughly 2-week samples significantly increased with total template count across all healthy donors. The binomial model flagged approximately 1.2 differentially abundant clones between technical replicates but 15 to 17 over around two weeks and 19 to 20 over around four weeks.

The immunoSEQ Assay, which relies on bias-controlled multiplex PCR amplification of genomic DNA, was used to profile TCRbeta CDR3 regions. Regarding the original processing steps: To quantify the absolute abundance of each unique TCRbeta CDR3 region, the sequences were collapsed and filtered. Two models were used to test differential abundance: a binomial model (Fisher-equivalent) and a beta-binomial model that adds time-dependent variance fitted from healthy donors. Clones with fewer than 5 combined templates were excluded, and clones with Benjamini-Hochberg FDR below 0.01 were called differentially abundant. The form v = (b*log(k)+a)^2 was used to model beta-binomial variance as a function of total template count across the two samples. TCRdb mirrors the immuneACCESS table, restricted to in-frame sequences. Some clones are absent from its copies; in checked studies, under half trace to an unresolved V gene, and the reason for the others is unknown. V and J calls and clone size follow that table, whereas D and trimming were derived from the DNA. This sample comprises about 82,000 clones, roughly 90% of them detected only once. The ten largest make up approximately 7% of the sample.

Sequenced: blood. The sequence was obtained from a person aged 18 to 70 in good health.

CDR3 sequence: CASSQGGPLWTQYF. The base sequence is TGTGCCAGCAGCCAAGGGGGCCCTTTATGGACCCAGTACTTC. Here the chain combines TRBV9 and TRBJ2-5, with TRBD1 matching 7 junction bases. Via the germline V gene, CDR1 is SGDLS and CDR2 YYNGEE. Trimming removed 4 bases from V and 7 bases from J; the gene matches leave 10 bases unexplained. The CDR3, cysteine through phenylalanine, is 14 amino acids long. This entry keeps only the CDR3 DNA: 42 bases, framed from base 1.